This T cell receptor beta chain was identified during a study of Ad26.COV2.S vaccination and SARS-CoV-2 variants. Method: immunoSEQ multiplex PCR; TCRdb's copy keeps in-frame clones and lacks some. The table lists roughly 380,000 clones, around 87% of them singletons. Looked up from germline, CDR1 is SGHDT and CDR2 is YYEEEE. V was pared by 0 bases and J by 6 bases, with 6 bases between. The CDR3 has 12 amino acids. Sample treatment: some 20 received Ad26.COV2.S at low or high dose, single or two shots; roughly 5 received placebo; per-sample allocation not given. The samples date from day 63 after the first vaccine or placebo injection.

The sequencing used peripheral blood, collected in a trial of Ad26.COV2.S vaccine versus placebo. The chain combines TRBV5-6 with TRBJ1-2; the D is unclear. The origin of this receptor is a person between 18 and 65 years old who received the Ad26.COV2.S COVID-19 vaccine or a placebo. CDR3 DNA sequence: TGTGCCAGCAGCTTGGGCGGAAATGGCTACACCTTC. Translated: CASSLGGNGYTF.